This T cell receptor beta chain was found in a study of cytomegalovirus exposure and HLA in healthy donors. Study-level findings and limits: Testing in vitro showed a few CMV-associated chains specific for CMV antigens.

Trimming left V 5 bases short and J 0 bases short, with 12 bases between. The germline CDR1 and CDR2 sequences are MDHEN and SYDVKM. This CDR3 is built from 15 residues. In the case of this clone: Its target is not known.

With 60 Vbeta and 13 Jbeta primers, the PCR was carried out. This table comes from immunoSEQ multiplex PCR, and its TCRdb copy is limited to in-frame clones, with some not included. The table includes under 200,000 clones, less than 80% detected once. The chain links TRBV28 to TRBJ2-3; TRBD2 is a possible D gene (6 bases). Sequencing was done on a sample of PBMCs. The receptor was derived from a man aged 40-50 years in good health and CMV-seronegative. The CDR3 DNA sequence: TGTGCCAGCAGTCAGGGACTCCCTAGCACAGATACGCAGTATTTT. Protein: CASSQGLPSTDTQYF. Supplemented by reference TRBV28 and TRBJ2-3, the full variable domain reads DVKVTQSSRYLVKRTGEKVFLECVQDMDHENMFWYRQDPGLGLRLIYFSYDVKMKEKGDIPEGYSVSREKKERFSLILESASTNQTSMYLCASSQGLPSTDTQYFGPGTRLTVL.